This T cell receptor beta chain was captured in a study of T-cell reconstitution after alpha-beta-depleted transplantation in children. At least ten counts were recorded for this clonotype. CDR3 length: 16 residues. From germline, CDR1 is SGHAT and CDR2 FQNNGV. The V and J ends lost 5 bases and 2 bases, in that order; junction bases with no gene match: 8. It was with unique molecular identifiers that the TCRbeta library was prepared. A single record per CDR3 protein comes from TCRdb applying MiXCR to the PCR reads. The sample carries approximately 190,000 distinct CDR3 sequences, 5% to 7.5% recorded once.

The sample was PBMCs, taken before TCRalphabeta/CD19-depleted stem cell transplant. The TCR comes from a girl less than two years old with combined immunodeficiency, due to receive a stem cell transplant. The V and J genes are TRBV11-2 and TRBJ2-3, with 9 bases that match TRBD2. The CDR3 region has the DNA TGTGCCAGCAGCCCTCTAGCGGGAACAATCACAGATACGCAGTATTTT. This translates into CASSPLAGTITDTQYF.